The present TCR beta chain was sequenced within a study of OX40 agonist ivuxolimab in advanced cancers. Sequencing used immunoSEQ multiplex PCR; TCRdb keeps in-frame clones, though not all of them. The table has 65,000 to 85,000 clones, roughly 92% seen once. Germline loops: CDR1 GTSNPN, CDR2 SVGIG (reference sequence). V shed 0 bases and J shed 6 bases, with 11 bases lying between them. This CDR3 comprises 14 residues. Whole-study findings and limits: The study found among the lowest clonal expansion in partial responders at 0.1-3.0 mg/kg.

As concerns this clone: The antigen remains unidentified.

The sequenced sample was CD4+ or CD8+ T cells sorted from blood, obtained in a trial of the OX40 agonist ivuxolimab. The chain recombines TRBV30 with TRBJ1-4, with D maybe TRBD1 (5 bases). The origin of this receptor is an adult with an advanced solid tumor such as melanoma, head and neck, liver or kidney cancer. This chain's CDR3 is CAWSVTGTDEKLFF. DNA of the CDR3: TGTGCCTGGAGTGTCACTGGGACGGATGAAAAACTGTTTTTT. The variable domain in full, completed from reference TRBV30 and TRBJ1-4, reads SQTIHQWPATLVQPVGSPLSLECTVEGTSNPNLYWYRQAAGRGLQLLFYSVGIGQISSEVPQNLSASRPQDRQFILSSKKLLLSDSGFYLCAWSVTGTDEKLFFGSGTQLSVL.